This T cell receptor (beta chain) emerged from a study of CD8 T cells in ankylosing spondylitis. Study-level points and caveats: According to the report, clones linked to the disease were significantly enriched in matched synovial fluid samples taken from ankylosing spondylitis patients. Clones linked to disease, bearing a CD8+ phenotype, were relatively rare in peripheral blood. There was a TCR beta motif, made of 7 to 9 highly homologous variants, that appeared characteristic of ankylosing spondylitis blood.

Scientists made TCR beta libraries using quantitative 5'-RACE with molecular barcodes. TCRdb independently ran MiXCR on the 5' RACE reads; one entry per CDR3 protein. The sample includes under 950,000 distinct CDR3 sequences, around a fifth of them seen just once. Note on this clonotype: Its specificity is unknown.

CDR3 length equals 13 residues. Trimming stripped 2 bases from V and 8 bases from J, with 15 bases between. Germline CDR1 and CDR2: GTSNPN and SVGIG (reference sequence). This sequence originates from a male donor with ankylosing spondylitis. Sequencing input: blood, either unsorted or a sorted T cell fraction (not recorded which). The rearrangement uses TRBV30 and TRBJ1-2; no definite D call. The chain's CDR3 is CAWSRPSERGYTF. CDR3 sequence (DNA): TGTGCCTGGAGTAGACCATCGGAGAGAGGCTACACCTTC.